Described below is a single T cell receptor beta chain sequence and its context. These data belong to a study of shared clonotypes between healthy human individuals. Some 28,000 T cell genomes (around 320 ng DNA) went into each PBMC replicate. In the study's own analysis: Junction-only sequences without quality scores came from ImmunoSEQ, so filtering differed. Method: immunoSEQ multiplex PCR; TCRdb's copy keeps in-frame clones and lacks some. V and J calls and clone size are those listed in that table; D and trimming were worked out from the DNA. The sample contains 530,000 or so clones, about 79% of which appear only once. HIV-negative, healthy adults without recent acute infections or vaccinations were the donors. Trimming took off 4 bases at V and 5 bases at J, with 15 bases between the two ends. CDR3 length: 15 residues. The germline V gene encodes CDR1 SGHRS and CDR2 YFSETQ.

The specimen was PBMCs. The receptor was derived from a woman between 35 and 50 years old in good health. Some clones in this sample may be carry-over from other donors' samples. This chain links TRBV5-1 with TRBJ1-4; the D gene is possibly TRBD1 (6 bases). CDR3 loop: CASSVGGLSNEKLFF. As DNA, the CDR3 is TGCGCCAGCAGCGTAGGGGGACTGTCGAATGAAAAACTGTTTTTT.